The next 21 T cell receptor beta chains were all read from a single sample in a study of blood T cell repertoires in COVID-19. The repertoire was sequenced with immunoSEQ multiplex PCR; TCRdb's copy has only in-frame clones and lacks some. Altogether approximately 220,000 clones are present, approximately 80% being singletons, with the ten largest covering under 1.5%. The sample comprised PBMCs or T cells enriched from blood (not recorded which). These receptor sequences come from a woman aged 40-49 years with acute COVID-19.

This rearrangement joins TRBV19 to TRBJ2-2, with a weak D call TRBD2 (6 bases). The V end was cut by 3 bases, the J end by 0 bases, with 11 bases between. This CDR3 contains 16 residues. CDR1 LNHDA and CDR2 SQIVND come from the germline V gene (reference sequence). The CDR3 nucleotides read TGTGCCAGTAGTATGGGAGGCAGGGCGAACACCGGGGAGCTGTTTTTT. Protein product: CASSMGGRANTGELFF.

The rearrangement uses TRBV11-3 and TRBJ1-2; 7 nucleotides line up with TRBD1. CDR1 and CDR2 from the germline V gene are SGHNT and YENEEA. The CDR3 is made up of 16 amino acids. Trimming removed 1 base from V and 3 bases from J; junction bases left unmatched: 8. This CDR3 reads CASSLGSRGSHYGYTF. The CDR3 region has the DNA TGTGCCAGCAGCTTAGGTTCCAGGGGGTCTCACTATGGCTACACCTTC.

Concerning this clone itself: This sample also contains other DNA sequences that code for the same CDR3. In DNA, the CDR3 is TGTGCCAGCAGCTTAGCGGGAGGAGCCTACAATGAGCAGTTCTTC. It is translated as CASSLAGGAYNEQFF. The chain uses TRBV11-2 and TRBJ2-1; 7 bases are shared with TRBD2. The V segment lost 1 base and the J segment 2 bases; nucleotides outside the gene matches: 2. CDR3 size: 15 residues. The germline gives CDR1 SGHAT, CDR2 FQNNGV.

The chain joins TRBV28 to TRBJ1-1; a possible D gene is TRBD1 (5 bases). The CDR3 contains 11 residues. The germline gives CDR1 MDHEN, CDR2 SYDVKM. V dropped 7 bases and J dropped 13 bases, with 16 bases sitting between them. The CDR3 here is CASTLRGSLFF. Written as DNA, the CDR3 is TGTGCCAGCACCCTTAGGGGATCGCTTTTCTTT.

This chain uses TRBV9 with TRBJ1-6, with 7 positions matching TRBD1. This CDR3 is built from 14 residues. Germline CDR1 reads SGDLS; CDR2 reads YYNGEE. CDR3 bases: TGTGCTTCCAATTGGGGACAGACCAATTCACCCCTCCACTTT. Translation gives CASNWGQTNSPLHF.

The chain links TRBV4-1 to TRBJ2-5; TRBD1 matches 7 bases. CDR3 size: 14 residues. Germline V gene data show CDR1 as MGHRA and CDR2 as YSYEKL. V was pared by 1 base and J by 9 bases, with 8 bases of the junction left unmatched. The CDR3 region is CASSQVEGAPAQYF. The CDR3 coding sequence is TGCGCCAGCAGCCAAGTTGAGGGGGCGCCGGCCCAGTACTTC.

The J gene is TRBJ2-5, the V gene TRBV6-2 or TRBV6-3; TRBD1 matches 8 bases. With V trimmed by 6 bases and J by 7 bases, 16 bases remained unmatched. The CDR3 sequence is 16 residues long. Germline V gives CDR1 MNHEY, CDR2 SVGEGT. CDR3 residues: CASRPTGTGGLGTQYF. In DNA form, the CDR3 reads TGTGCCAGCAGGCCTACGGGAACAGGGGGGCTAGGGACCCAGTACTTC.

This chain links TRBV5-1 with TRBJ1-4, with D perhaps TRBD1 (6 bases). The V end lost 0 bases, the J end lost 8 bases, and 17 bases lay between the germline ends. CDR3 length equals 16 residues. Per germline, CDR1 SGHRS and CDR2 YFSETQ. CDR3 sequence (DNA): TGCGCCAGCAGCTTGGGTTTCGGACAGAGGGGCGAAAAACTGTTTTTT. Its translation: CASSLGFGQRGEKLFF.

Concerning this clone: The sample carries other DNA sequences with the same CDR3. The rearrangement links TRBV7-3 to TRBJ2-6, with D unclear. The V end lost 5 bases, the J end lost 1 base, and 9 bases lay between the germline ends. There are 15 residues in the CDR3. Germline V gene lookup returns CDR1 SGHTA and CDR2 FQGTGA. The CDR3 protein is CASSPGGSGANVLTF. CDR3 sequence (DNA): TGTGCCAGCAGCCCAGGTGGTTCTGGGGCCAACGTCCTGACTTTC. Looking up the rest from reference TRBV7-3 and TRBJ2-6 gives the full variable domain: GAGVSQTPSNKVTEKGKYVELRCDPISGHTALYWYRQSLGQGPEFLIYFQGTGAADDSGLPNDRFFAVRPEGSVSTLKIQRTERGDSAVYLCASSPGGSGANVLTFGAGSRLTVL.

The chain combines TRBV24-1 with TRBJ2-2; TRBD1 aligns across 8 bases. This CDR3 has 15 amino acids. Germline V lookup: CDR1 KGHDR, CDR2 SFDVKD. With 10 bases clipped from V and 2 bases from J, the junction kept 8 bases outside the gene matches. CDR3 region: CATSGTGVNTGELFF. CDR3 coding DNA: TGTGCCACATCTGGGACAGGCGTCAACACCGGGGAGCTGTTTTTT.

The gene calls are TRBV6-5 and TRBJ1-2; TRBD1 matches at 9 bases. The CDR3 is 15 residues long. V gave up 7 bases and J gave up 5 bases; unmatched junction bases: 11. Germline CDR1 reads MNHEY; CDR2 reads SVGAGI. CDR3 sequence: CASKRTGAGLYGYTF. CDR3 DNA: TGTGCCAGCAAACGGACAGGGGCGGGTTTATATGGCTACACCTTC.

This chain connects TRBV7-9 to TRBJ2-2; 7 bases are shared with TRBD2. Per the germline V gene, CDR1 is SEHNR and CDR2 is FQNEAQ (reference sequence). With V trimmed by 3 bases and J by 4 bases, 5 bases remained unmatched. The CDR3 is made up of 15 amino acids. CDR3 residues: CASSLTSRVTGELFF. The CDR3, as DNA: TGTGCCAGCAGCTTGACTAGCAGGGTCACCGGGGAGCTGTTTTTT.

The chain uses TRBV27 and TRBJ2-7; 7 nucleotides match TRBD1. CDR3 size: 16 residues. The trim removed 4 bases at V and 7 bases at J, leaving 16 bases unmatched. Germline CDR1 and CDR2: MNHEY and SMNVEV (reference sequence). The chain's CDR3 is CASSSPGRGLIGEQYF. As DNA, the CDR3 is TGTGCCAGCAGTTCCCCCGGCAGGGGGTTAATTGGGGAGCAGTACTTC.

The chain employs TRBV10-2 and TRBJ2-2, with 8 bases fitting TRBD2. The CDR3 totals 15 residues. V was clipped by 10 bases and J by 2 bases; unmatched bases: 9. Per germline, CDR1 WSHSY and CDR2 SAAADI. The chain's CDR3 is CATIQTSVNTGELFF. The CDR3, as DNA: TGCGCCACCATCCAGACTAGCGTCAACACCGGGGAGCTGTTTTTT.

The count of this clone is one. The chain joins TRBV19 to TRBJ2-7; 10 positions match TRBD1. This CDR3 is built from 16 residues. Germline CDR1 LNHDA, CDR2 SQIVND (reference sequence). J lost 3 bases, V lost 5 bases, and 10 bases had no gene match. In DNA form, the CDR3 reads TGTGCCAGTAGTCCTGGGTCCGGACAGGGGGACTACGAGCAGTACTTC. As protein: CASSPGSGQGDYEQYF.

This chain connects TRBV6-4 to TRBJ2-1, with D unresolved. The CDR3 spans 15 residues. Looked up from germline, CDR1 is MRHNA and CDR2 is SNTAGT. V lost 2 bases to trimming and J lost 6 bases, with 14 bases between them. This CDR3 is CASSDEAATPNEQFF. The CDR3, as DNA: TGTGCCAGCAGTGACGAGGCGGCCACCCCCAATGAGCAGTTCTTC.

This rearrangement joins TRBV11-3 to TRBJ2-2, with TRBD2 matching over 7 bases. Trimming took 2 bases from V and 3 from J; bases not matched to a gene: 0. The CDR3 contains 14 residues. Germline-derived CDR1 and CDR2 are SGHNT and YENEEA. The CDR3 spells CASSLLADTGELFF. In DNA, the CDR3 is TGTGCCAGCAGCTTACTAGCGGACACCGGGGAGCTGTTTTTT.

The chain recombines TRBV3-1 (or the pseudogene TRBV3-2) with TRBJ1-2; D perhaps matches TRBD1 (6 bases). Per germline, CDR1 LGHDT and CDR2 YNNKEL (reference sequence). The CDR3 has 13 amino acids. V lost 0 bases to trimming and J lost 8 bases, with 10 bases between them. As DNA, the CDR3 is TGTGCCAGCAGCCAAGAAACAGGGTGGGGCTACACCTTC. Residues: CASSQETGWGYTF.

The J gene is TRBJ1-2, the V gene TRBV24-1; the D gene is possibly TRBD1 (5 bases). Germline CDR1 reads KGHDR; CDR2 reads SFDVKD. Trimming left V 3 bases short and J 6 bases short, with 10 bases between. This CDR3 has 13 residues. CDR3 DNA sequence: TGTGCCACCAGTGATCCCAGGGCGGATGGCTACACCTTC. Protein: CATSDPRADGYTF.

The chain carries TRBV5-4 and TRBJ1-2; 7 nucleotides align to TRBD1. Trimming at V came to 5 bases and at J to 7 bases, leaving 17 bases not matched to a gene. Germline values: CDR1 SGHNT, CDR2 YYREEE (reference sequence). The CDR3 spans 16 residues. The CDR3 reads CASSSTFGQATFGYTF. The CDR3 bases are TGTGCCAGCAGTTCAACCTTCGGACAGGCCACGTTTGGCTACACCTTC.

CDR3 nucleotide sequence: TGTGCCAGTAGGGCGGGAGGGCGTACCGGGGAGCTGTTTTTT. As protein: CASRAGGRTGELFF. This chain uses TRBV19 with TRBJ2-2; 9 positions match TRBD2. Germline V gene sequence: CDR1 LNHDA, CDR2 SQIVND (reference sequence). The V segment lost 6 bases and the J segment 5 bases; nucleotides outside the gene matches: 4. This CDR3 spans 14 amino acids.